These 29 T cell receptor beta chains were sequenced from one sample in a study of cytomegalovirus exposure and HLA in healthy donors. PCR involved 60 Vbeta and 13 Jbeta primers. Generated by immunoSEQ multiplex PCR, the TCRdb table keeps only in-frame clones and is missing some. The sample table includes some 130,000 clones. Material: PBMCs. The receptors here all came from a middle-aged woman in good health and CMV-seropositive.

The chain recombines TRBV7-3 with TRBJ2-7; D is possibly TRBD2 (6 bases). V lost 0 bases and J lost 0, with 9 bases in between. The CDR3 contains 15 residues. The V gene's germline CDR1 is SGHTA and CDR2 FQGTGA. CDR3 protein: CASSLTSGGSYEQYF. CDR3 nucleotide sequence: TGTGCCAGCAGCTTAACTAGCGGAGGCTCCTACGAGCAGTACTTC.

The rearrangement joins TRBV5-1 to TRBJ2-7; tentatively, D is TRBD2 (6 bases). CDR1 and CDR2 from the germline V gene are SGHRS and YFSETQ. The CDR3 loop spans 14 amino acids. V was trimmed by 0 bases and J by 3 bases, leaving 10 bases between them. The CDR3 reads CASSLGVRDYEQYF. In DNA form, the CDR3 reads TGCGCCAGCAGCTTGGGAGTGCGGGACTACGAGCAGTACTTC.

CDR3 amino acids: CASSLIGTGPDTQYF. The CDR3 bases are TGTGCCAGCAGCTTAATTGGGACAGGACCAGATACGCAGTATTTT. J is TRBJ2-3 and V is TRBV7-2; 8 nucleotides align to TRBD1. Germline values: CDR1 SGHTA, CDR2 FQGNSA. This CDR3 has 15 residues. Trimming at V came to 2 bases and at J to 4 bases, leaving 5 bases not matched to a gene.

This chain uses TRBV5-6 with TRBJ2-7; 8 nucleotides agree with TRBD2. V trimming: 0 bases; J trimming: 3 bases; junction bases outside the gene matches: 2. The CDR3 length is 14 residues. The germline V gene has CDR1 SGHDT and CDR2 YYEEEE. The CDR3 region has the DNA TGTGCCAGCAGCTTGGGGACTAGCATCTACGAGCAGTACTTC. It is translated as CASSLGTSIYEQYF.

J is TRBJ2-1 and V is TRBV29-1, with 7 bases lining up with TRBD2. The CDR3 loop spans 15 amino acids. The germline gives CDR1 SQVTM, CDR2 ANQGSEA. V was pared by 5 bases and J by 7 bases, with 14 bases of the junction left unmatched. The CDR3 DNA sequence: TGCAGCGTTATGACTAGCCAGGATTTTATGAATGAGCAGTTCTTC. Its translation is CSVMTSQDFMNEQFF.

The chain's CDR3 is CASSLVWETSGEETQYF. The DNA for the CDR3 is TGTGCCAGCAGCTTGGTGTGGGAAACTAGCGGCGAAGAGACCCAGTACTTC. The chain carries TRBV5-4 and TRBJ2-5; TRBD2 aligns across 8 bases. The CDR3 loop spans 17 amino acids. V shed 0 bases, J shed 3 bases, and the junction held 10 bases outside the gene matches. The germline CDR1 and CDR2 sequences are SGHNT and YYREEE (reference sequence).

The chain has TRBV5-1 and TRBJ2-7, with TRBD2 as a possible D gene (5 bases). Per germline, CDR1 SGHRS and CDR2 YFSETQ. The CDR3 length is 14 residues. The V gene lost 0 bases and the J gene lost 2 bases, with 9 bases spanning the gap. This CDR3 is CASSLAGFPYEQYF. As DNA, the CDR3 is TGCGCCAGCAGCTTGGCGGGATTCCCCTACGAGCAGTACTTC.

CDR3 protein: CAIRTGGSSYEQYF. Written as DNA, the CDR3 is TGTGCCATCAGGACAGGGGGCTCATCCTACGAGCAGTACTTC. V gene TRBV10-3 combines with J gene TRBJ2-7; 10 positions match TRBD1. CDR3 length: 14 residues. The V gene end was trimmed by 6 bases and the J gene end by 1 base; junction bases not matched to a gene: 3. CDR1 and CDR2 from the germline V gene are ENHRY and SYGVKD.

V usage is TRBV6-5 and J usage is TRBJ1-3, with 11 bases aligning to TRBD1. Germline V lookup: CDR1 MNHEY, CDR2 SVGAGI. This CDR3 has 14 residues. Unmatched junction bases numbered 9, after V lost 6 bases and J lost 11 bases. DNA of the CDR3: TGTGCCAGCAGCCGAGGGACAGGGGGGAAGGCCATATATTTT. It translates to CASSRGTGGKAIYF.

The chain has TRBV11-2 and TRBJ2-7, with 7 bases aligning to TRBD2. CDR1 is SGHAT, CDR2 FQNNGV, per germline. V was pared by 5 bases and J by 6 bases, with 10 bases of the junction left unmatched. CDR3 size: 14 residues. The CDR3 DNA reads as TGTGCCAGCAGCCCCCCTCTAGTAGCGGGCGAGCAGTACTTC. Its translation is CASSPPLVAGEQYF.

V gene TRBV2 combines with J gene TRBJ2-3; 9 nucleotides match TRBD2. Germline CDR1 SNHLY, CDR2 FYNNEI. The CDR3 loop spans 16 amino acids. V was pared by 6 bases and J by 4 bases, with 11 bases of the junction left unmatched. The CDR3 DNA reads TGTGCCAGCAGGAGCCCTGGACTAGCGAGCGCAGATACGCAGTATTTT. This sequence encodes CASRSPGLASADTQYF.

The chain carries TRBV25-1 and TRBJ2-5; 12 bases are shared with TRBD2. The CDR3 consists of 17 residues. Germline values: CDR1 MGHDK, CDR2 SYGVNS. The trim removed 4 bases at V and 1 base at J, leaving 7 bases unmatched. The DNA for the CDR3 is TGTGCCAGCAGTGGGCGGCTAGCGGGAGGGCGCCAAGAGACCCAGTACTTC. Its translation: CASSGRLAGGRQETQYF.

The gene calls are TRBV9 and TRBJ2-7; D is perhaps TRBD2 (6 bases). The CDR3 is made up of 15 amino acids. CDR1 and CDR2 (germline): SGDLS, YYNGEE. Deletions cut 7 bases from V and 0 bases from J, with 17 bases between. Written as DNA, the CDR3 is TGTGCCAGCGGGGGTGGAGCGGGTTCCTCCTACGAGCAGTACTTC. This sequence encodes CASGGGAGSSYEQYF.

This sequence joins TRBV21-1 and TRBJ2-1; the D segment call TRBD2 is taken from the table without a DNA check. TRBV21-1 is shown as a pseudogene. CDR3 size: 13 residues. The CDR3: CATPSIAPYEQFF. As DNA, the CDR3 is TGTGCCACCCCCTCGATAGCACCATATGAGCAGTTCTTC.

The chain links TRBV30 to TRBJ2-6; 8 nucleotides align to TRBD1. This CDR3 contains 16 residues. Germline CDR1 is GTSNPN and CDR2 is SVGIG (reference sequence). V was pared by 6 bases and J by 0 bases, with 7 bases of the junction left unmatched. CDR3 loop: CACPGGRGSGANVLTF. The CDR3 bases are TGTGCCTGCCCAGGGGGCCGAGGCTCTGGGGCCAACGTCCTGACTTTC.

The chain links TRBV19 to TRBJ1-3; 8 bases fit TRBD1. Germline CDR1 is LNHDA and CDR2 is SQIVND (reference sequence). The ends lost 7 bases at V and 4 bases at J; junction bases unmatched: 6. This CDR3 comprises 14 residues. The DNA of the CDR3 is TGTGCCAGTACCGTGGACAGGGAGGGAAACACCATATATTTT. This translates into CASTVDREGNTIYF.

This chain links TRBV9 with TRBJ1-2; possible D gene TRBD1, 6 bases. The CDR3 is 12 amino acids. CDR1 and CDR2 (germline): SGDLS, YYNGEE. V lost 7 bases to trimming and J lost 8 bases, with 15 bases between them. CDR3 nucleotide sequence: TGTGCCAGCCGGGACACATACGAGGGCTACACCTTC. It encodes CASRDTYEGYTF.

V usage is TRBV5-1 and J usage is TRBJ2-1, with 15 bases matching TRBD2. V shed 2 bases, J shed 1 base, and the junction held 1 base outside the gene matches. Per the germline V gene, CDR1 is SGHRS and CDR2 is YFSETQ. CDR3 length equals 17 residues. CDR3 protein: CASSFGTSGRSYNEQFF. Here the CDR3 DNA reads TGCGCCAGCAGCTTCGGGACTAGCGGGAGGTCCTACAATGAGCAGTTCTTC.

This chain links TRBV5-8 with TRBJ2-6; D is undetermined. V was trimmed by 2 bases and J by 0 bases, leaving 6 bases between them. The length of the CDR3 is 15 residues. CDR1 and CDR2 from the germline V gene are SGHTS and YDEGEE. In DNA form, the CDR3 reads TGTGCCAGCAGCTTCTTACACTCTGGGGCCAACGTCCTGACTTTC. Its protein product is CASSFLHSGANVLTF.

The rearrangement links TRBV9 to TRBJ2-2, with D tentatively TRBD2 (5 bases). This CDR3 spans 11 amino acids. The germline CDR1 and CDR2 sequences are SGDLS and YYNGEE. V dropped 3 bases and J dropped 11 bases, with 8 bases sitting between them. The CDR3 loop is CASSAGIELFF. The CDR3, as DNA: TGTGCCAGCAGCGCGGGGATCGAGCTGTTTTTT.

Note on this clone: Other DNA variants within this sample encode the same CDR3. The CDR3: CASSLLAGSTDTQYF. In DNA form, the CDR3 reads TGTGCCAGCAGCTTACTAGCGGGGAGCACAGATACGCAGTATTTT. The rearrangement joins TRBV7-8 to TRBJ2-3; the match to TRBD2 covers 9 bases. Per germline, CDR1 SGHVS and CDR2 FQNEAQ. The CDR3 is made up of 15 amino acids. With V trimmed by 2 bases and J by 0 bases, 0 bases remained unmatched. Together with reference TRBV7-8 and TRBJ2-3, the CDR3 gives the full variable domain: GAGVSQSPRYKVAKRGQDVALRCDPISGHVSLFWYQQALGQGPEFLTYFQNEAQLDKSGLPSDRFFAERPEGSVSTLKIQRTQQEDSAVYLCASSLLAGSTDTQYFGPGTRLTVL.

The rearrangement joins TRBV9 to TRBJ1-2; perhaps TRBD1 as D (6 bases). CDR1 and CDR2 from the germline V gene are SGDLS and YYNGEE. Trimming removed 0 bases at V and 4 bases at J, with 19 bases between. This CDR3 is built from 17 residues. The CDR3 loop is CASSVEGQPGDGYGYTF. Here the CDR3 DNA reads TGTGCCAGCAGCGTAGAGGGCCAACCAGGGGACGGCTATGGCTACACCTTC.

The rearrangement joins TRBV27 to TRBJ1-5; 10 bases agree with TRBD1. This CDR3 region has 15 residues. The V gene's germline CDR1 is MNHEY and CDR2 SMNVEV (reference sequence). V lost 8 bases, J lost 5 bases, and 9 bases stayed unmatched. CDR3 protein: CASEMTGQGHQPQHF. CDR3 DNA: TGTGCCAGCGAGATGACGGGACAGGGGCATCAGCCCCAGCATTTT.

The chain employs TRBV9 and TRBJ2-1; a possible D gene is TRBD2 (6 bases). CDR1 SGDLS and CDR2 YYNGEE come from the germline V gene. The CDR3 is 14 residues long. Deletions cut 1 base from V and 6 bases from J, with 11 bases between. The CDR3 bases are TGTGCCAGCAGCGTATCGGGACTTCCCAATGAGCAGTTCTTC. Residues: CASSVSGLPNEQFF. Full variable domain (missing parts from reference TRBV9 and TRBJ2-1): DSGVTQTPKHLITATGQRVTLRCSPRSGDLSVYWYQQSLDQGLQFLIQYYNGEERAKGNILERFSAQQFPDLHSELNLSSLELGDSALYFCASSVSGLPNEQFFGPGTRLTVL.

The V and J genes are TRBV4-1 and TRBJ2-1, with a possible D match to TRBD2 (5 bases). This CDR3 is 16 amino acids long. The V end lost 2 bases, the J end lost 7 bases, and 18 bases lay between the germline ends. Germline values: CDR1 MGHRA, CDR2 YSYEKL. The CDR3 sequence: CASSQLTTLPGNEQFF. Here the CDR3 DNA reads TGCGCCAGCAGCCAACTGACTACCCTGCCCGGTAATGAGCAGTTCTTC.

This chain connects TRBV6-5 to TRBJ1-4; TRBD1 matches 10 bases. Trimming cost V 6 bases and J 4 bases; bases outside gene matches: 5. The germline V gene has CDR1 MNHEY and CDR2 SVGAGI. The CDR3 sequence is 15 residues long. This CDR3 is CASRPGQGYNEKLFF. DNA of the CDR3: TGTGCCAGCAGACCGGGACAGGGGTATAATGAAAAACTGTTTTTT.

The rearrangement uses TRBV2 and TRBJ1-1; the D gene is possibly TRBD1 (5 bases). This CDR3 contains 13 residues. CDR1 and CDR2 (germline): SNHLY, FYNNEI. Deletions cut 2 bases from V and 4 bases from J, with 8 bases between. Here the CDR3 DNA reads TGTGCCAGCAGTGAACAGGGCGGCACTGAAGCTTTCTTT. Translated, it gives CASSEQGGTEAFF. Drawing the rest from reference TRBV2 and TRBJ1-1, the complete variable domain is EPEVTQTPSHQVTQMGQEVILRCVPISNHLYFYWYRQILGQKVEFLVSFYNNEISEKSEIFDDQFSVERPDGSNFTLKIRSTKLEDSAMYFCASSEQGGTEAFFGQGTRLTVV.

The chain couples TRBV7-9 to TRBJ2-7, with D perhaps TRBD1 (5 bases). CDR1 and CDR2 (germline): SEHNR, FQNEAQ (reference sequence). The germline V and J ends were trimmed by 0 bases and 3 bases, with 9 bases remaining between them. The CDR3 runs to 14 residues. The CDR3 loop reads CASSLAQDRYEQYF. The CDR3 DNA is TGTGCCAGCAGCTTAGCACAGGACCGCTACGAGCAGTACTTC.

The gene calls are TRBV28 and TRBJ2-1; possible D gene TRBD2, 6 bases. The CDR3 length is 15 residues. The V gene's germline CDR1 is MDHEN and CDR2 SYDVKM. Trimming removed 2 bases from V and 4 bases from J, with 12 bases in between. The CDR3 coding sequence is TGTGCCAGCAGTTTACCGGGAGTATCTTACAATGAGCAGTTCTTC. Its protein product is CASSLPGVSYNEQFF.